These 16 T cell receptor beta chains share one sample of origin, sequenced in a study of blood T cells in healthy people across ages. Primers used in a second PCR of roughly 7 to 12 cycles were a sample-barcoded 5' primer and a J-beta primer mix. TCRdb independently ran MiXCR on the 5' RACE reads; one entry per CDR3 protein. Altogether about a million distinct CDR3 sequences are present, about 53% being singletons, with the ten largest covering roughly a fifth. The specimen was blood. These receptors originate from a woman aged 60-75 years in good health.

The chain couples TRBV21-1 to TRBJ2-6; the table's D call of TRBD1 was not tested on the DNA. TRBV21-1 is flagged as a pseudogene. The CDR3 covers 18 residues. The CDR3 reads CASSKGTGPNSGANVPTF. The CDR3 nucleotides are TGTGCCAGCAGCAAAGGGACAGGGCCAAACTCTGGGGCCAACGTCCCGACTTTC.

For this clonotype: Relative to the germline gene, one junction end is altered; a read error may explain this. The chain couples TRBV28 to TRBJ2-7; 9 nucleotides agree with TRBD1. Germline assignment: CDR1 MDHEN and CDR2 SYDVKM. CDR3 size: 15 residues. CDR3 loop: CASQSPGQGSHEQYF. The DNA for the CDR3 is TGTGCCAGCCAATCCCCGGGACAGGGCTCCCACGAGCAGTACTTC.

This clonotype was observed many times. The V call is TRBV24-1, the J call TRBJ2-5; 7 bases match TRBD1. The junction had 9 bases not matched to a gene; V was cut back by 1 base and J by 2 bases. This CDR3 is built from 17 residues. Germline loops: CDR1 KGHDR, CDR2 SFDVKD. CDR3 nucleotides: TGTGCCACCAGTGATTTCGCTAGCAGGGGGAGACAAGAGACCCAGTACTTC. It yields the protein CATSDFASRGRQETQYF.

The chain recombines TRBV7-2 with TRBJ1-6; D unclear. With 5 bases removed from V and 4 bases from J, the gap between germline ends came to 12 bases. This CDR3 is built from 15 residues. Looked up from germline, CDR1 is SGHTA and CDR2 is FQGNSA. CDR3 loop: CASSTRGRYNSPLHF. CDR3 sequence (DNA): TGTGCCAGCAGCACAAGAGGAAGGTATAATTCACCCCTCCACTTT.

The chain links TRBV27 to TRBJ2-3, with a weak D call TRBD2 (5 bases). Trimming cost V 3 bases and J 2 bases, with 15 bases left between them. The CDR3 runs to 16 residues. Germline CDR1 is MNHEY and CDR2 is SMNVEV (reference sequence). CDR3 nucleotides: TGTGCCAGCAGTTTGAAACTAGGCACCCTCACAGATACGCAGTATTTT. The encoded protein is CASSLKLGTLTDTQYF.

A remark on this clonotype: One end of the junction varies from germline; a read error may be responsible. J is TRBJ2-5 and V is TRBV7-2; D ambiguous. The assigned J gene may be wrong: the sequence end matches TRBJ2-7 better. This CDR3 spans 13 amino acids. Germline lookup yields CDR1 SGHTA and CDR2 FQGNSA. The DNA of the CDR3 is TGTGCCATCAGCGATACAATAGCCTACGAGCAGTACTTC. It encodes CAISDTIAYEQYF.

V usage is TRBV19 and J usage is TRBJ1-1; tentatively, D is TRBD1 (5 bases). The CDR3 has 15 residues. Germline lookup yields CDR1 LNHDA and CDR2 SQIVND (reference sequence). V lost 4 bases and J 7 bases, leaving 19 bases between the germline ends. The CDR3 loop reads CASSTTPGTSYEAFF. In nucleotides, the CDR3 is TGTGCCAGTAGTACCACTCCCGGGACCTCCTATGAAGCTTTCTTT. Full variable domain (rest looked up from reference TRBV19 and TRBJ1-1): DGGITQSPKYLFRKEGQNVTLSCEQNLNHDAMYWYRQDPGQGLRLIYYSQIVNDFQKGDIAEGYSVSREKKESFPLTVTSAQKNPTAFYLCASSTTPGTSYEAFFGQGTRLTVV.

This clonotype was counted only a few times. The CDR3 here is CASRVGPGNTGELFF. The CDR3 bases are TGTGCCAGCCGAGTCGGGCCGGGGAACACCGGGGAGCTGTTTTTT. This sequence joins TRBV7-2 and TRBJ2-2; no clear D. The CDR3 spans 15 residues. Germline V gene sequence: CDR1 SGHTA, CDR2 FQGNSA. The V end lost 8 bases, the J end lost 1 base, and 14 bases lay between the germline ends.

The rearrangement links TRBV6-2 or TRBV6-3 to TRBJ2-5; 7 nucleotides align to TRBD1. TRBJ2-7 explains the end of the DNA better; the J call may be wrong. This CDR3 region has 13 residues. Germline V gene sequence: CDR1 MNHEY, CDR2 SVGEGT. CDR3: CASIKDRIGEQYF. The CDR3 DNA follows: TGTGCCAGCATCAAGGACAGGATCGGCGAGCAGTACTTC.

The chain uses TRBV18 and TRBJ2-5; D gene uncertain. The CDR3 is made up of 13 amino acids. Trimming took off 0 bases at V and 7 bases at J, with 9 bases between the two ends. Germline V gene sequence: CDR1 KGHSH, CDR2 LQKENI. Here the CDR3 reads CASSPPDSGTQYF. CDR3 sequence (DNA): TGTGCCAGCTCACCACCGGATTCTGGGACCCAGTACTTC.

V is TRBV7-2 and J is TRBJ1-4; D ambiguous. Trimming took off 5 bases at V and 4 bases at J, with 11 bases between the two ends. The CDR3 is made up of 14 amino acids. In germline, CDR1 is SGHTA, CDR2 FQGNSA. Here the CDR3 reads CASSKRTSNEKLFF. The CDR3 coding sequence is TGTGCCAGCAGCAAGAGGACGAGTAATGAAAAACTGTTTTTT.

This clonotype was counted many times. This sequence joins TRBV12-3 or TRBV12-4 and TRBJ2-4, with D uncertain. This CDR3 is built from 14 residues. Trimming pared 10 bases from V and 0 bases from J, leaving 13 bases between. The CDR3 is CATARDGAKNIQYF. The CDR3 coding sequence is TGTGCCACCGCTCGCGACGGAGCCAAAAACATTCAGTACTTC.

J is TRBJ2-2 and V is TRBV28; possible D gene TRBD1, 6 bases. CDR1 MDHEN and CDR2 SYDVKM come from the germline V gene. This CDR3 is 15 amino acids long. V was clipped by 3 bases and J by 5 bases, with 13 bases between them. CDR3 in DNA: TGTGCCAGCAGTTTTGCCCTCAGGGGTACCGGGGAGCTGTTTTTT. It is translated as CASSFALRGTGELFF.

V is TRBV28 and J is TRBJ2-1; TRBD2 matches at 12 bases. From germline, CDR1 is MDHEN and CDR2 SYDVKM. J gave up 12 bases and V 3 bases, and 12 bases lay outside the gene matches. The CDR3 totals 16 residues. The CDR3 bases are TGTGCCAGCAGTTTTCGCAGACTCGGACTAGCGGGAACGCAGTTCTTC. Its protein is CASSFRRLGLAGTQFF. Combining the CDR3 with reference TRBV28 and TRBJ2-1 gives the whole variable domain DVKVTQSSRYLVKRTGEKVFLECVQDMDHENMFWYRQDPGLGLRLIYFSYDVKMKEKGDIPEGYSVSREKKERFSLILESASTNQTSMYLCASSFRRLGLAGTQFFGPGTRLTVL.

This clonotype appeared a few times. The genes are TRBV6-2 or TRBV6-3 and TRBJ2-7; TRBD2 agrees at 9 bases. V was pared by 3 bases and J by 2 bases, with 5 bases of the junction left unmatched. The CDR3 has 15 residues. CDR1 is MNHEY and CDR2 is SVGEGT in the germline V gene. The CDR3 protein is CASSYGTSSTYEQYF. As DNA, the CDR3 is TGTGCCAGCAGTTATGGGACTAGCAGCACCTACGAGCAGTACTTC.

A single count supports this clonotype. The chain carries TRBV4-1 and TRBJ2-7; maybe TRBD2 (5 bases). V was cut by 1 base and J by 9 bases, with 19 bases left in between. The CDR3 runs to 15 residues. CDR1 is MGHRA, CDR2 YSYEKL, per germline. The CDR3 DNA sequence: TGCGCCAGCAGCCAAGGTAGCAATCGGGGTAGAGGGCAGTACTTC. Translating it yields CASSQGSNRGRGQYF.